These T cell receptor beta chains were read from a single sample in a study of T cell responses to AZD1222 COVID-19 vaccine. Method: immunoSEQ multiplex PCR; TCRdb's copy keeps in-frame clones and lacks some. The sample comprises under 150,000 clones, about nine tenths of which are singletons, and 3.4% rests with the top ten. Source: peripheral blood, taken on day 0 of AZD1222 vaccination. Every receptor here comes from an adult in good health. The CDR3 runs from the conserved cysteine through the conserved F or W. Each record gives: J gene, V gene, D gene, CDR3 protein, CDR3 DNA. A D gene is named only where the DNA matches it firmly.

TRBJ2-5	TRBV6-8	NA	CASTWARGQETQYF	TGTGCCAGCACCTGGGCCCGGGGTCAAGAGACCCAGTACTTC
TRBJ1-6	TRBV6-5	TRBD1	CASRIDRGDNSPLHF	TGTGCCAGCAGGATTGACAGGGGAGATAATTCACCCCTCCACTTT
TRBJ2-7	TRBV19	NA	CASSPSVLVIEQYF	TGTGCCAGTAGCCCTTCAGTACTAGTAATCGAGCAGTACTTC
TRBJ1-5	TRBV29-1	NA	CSVAEDSNQPQHF	TGCAGCGTGGCAGAAGATAGCAATCAGCCCCAGCATTTT
TRBJ1-1	TRBV9	NA	CASSVRTANTEAFF	TGTGCCAGCAGCGTTCGGACGGCGAACACTGAAGCTTTCTTT
TRBJ2-7	TRBV10-1	NA	CASSRPPHEQYF	TGCGCCAGCAGTAGGCCCCCCCACGAGCAGTACTTC
TRBJ1-1	TRBV30	NA	CAWATGNSWNTEAFF	TGTGCCTGGGCTACAGGGAATTCGTGGAACACTGAAGCTTTCTTT
TRBJ1-2	TRBV3-1/TRBV3-2	TRBD1	CASSLKPGQGLNGYTF	TGTGCCAGCAGCCTTAAGCCGGGACAGGGGTTGAATGGCTACACCTTC
TRBJ2-4	TRBV4-1	NA	CASSQDQQAKGNIQYF	TGCGCCAGCAGCCAAGATCAACAGGCCAAAGGGAACATTCAGTACTTC
TRBJ2-7	TRBV24-1	NA	CATLGGSVYEQYF	TGTGCCACCCTAGGGGGGTCTGTCTACGAGCAGTACTTC
TRBJ1-1	TRBV5-6	NA	CASSLRRTAGTEAFF	TGTGCCAGCAGCTTGAGAAGGACAGCGGGGACTGAAGCTTTCTTT